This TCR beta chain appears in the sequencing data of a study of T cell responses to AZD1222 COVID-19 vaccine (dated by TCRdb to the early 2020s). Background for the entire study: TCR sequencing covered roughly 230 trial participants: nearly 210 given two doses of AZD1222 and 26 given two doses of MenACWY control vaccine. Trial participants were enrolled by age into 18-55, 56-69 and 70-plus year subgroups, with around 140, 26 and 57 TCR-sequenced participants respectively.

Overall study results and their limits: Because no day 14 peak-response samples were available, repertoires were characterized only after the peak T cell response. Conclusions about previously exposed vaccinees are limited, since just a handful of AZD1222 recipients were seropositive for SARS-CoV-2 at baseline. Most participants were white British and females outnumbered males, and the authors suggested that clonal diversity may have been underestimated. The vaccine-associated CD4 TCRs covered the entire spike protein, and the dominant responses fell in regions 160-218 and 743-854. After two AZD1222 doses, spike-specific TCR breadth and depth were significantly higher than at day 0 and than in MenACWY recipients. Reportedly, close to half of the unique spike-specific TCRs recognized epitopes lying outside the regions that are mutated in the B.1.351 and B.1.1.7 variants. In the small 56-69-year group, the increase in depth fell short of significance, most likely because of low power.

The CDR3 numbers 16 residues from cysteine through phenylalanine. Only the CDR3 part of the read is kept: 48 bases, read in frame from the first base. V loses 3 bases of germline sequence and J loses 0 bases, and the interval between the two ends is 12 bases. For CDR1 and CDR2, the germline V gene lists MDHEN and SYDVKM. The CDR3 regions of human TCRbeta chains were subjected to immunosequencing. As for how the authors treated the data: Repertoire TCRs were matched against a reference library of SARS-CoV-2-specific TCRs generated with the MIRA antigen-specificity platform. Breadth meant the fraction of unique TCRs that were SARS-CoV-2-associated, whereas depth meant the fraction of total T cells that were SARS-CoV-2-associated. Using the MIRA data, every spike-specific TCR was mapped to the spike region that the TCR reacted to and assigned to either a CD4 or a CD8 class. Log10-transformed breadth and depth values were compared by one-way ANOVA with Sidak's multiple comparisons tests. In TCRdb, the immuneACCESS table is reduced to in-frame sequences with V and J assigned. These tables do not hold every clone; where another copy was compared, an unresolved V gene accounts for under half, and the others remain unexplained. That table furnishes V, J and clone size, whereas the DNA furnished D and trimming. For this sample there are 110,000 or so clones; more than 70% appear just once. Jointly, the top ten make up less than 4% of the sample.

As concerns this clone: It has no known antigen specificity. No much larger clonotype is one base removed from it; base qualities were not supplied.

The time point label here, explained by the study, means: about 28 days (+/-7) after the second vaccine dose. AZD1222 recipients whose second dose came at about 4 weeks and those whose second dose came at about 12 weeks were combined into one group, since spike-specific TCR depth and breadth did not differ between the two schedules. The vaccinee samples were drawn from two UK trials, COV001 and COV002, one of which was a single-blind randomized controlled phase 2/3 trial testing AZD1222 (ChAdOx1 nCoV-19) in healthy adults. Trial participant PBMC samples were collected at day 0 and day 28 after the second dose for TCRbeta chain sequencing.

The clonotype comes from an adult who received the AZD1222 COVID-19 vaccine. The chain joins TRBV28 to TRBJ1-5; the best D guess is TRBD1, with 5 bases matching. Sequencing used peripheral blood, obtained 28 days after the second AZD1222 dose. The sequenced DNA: TGTGCCAGCAGTTTTGGGGCAGATTATAGCAATCAGCCCCAGCATTTT. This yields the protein CASSFGADYSNQPQHF.